This TCR beta chain was observed in a study of graft-versus-host responses after intestinal transplantation (dated by TCRdb to about 2021). Turning to the overall study: Recipients received multivisceral, liver-intestinal, or isolated intestinal transplants. Every recipient was given anti-thymocyte globulin induction, then maintenance tacrolimus and steroids for roughly 3 years. Graft-versus-host and host-versus-graft alloreactive T cell clones were tracked in the graft, circulation and bone marrow after intestinal transplantation using bulk TCR-beta CDR3 sequencing. Alloreactive clones were identified by sequencing pre-transplant mixed lymphocyte reaction products and comparing them with unstimulated pre-transplant donor and recipient T cells. A cohort of 24 intestinal transplant recipients, including one retransplant, was enrolled, and a few patients lacking pretransplant specimens were excluded. A peak of at least 4% donor T cells among recipient peripheral blood mononuclear cells was the definition used for donor T cell macrochimerism. Rather than being sequenced by the commercial service, samples from a few later patients were sequenced in-house on an Illumina MiSeq and processed with MiXCR.

The sample's time point label is to be understood as: cells obtained before transplantation from donor or recipient. CD3+CD4+ and CD3+CD8+ populations were FACS-sorted from unstimulated pre-transplant donor and recipient cells taken from spleen or lymph nodes. Libraries were made using the immunoSEQ multiplex PCR assay. For most patients, genomic DNA was isolated using the Qiagen DNeasy Blood and Tissue Kit and was shipped frozen to Adaptive Biotechnologies for TCR sequencing. Adaptive Biotechnologies carried out high-throughput TCR-beta CDR3 sequencing of genomic DNA for most patients. Regarding the original processing steps: TCR sequencing data for around 20 patients were retrieved from Adaptive's ImmunoSEQ software; three other patients were processed with MiXCR and VDJtools. CD4 versus CD8 sorting errors were corrected by removing sequences found in both subsets at a frequency ratio below 5:1. CDR3 nucleotide sequences shared by donor and recipient were removed because the origin of these sequences could not be assigned. To be classed as alloreactive, a clone needed at least 2-fold expansion over unstimulated cells and a minimum CFSE-low frequency of 0.002% (template counts) or 0.001% (read counts). A clone was considered mappable if detected in the sequenced pre-transplant spleen, lymph node, or MLR CFSE-low populations of the donor or recipient. The cumulative frequency of alloreactive clones was calculated as a percentage of all sequences, weighted by copy number. Imported from immuneACCESS, the table was reduced by TCRdb to in-frame sequences with V and J called. These copies leave out some clones; in studies compared against another copy, an unresolved V gene accounts for under half, and the cause of the remainder is not known. Clone size and the V and J calls come from that table; the DNA yielded D and trimming. Within this sample are tens of thousands of clones, with just under 95% of them counted one time only. The ten top clones hold 0.4% to 0.6% of the sample.

Of note for this clone: Its antigen target is currently unknown. Base qualities are missing; no much larger clone stands one base away.

The paper's findings and limits, for the study overall: Peak levels of circulating GvH clones were associated with declines in HvG clones early after transplant. The conclusions were limited by the relatively low number and heterogeneity of the intestinal transplant patients. GvH clones were detected in recipient bone marrow, and some appeared earlier in ileal mucosa or blood, consistent with an intestinal mucosal origin. Patients with donor T cell macrochimerism had high GvH to HvG T cell clonal ratios in their allografts.

The TCR was taken from a human donor who received an intestinal transplant. Sequences were derived from unstimulated CD8+ T cells sorted from spleen or lymph node cells, sampled before intestinal transplant.

The bases are TGTGCCAGCAGTTTCATGATCGGGGAGACCCAGTACTTC. This translates into CASSFMIGETQYF. The chain employs TRBV27 and TRBJ2-5, with no confidently assigned D gene. The CDR3 contains 13 residues, cysteine and phenylalanine counted. Just CDR3 DNA is preserved here, 39 bases in frame from base 1. The junction shows trimming of 3 bases on V and 5 bases on J, plus 10 bases between the germline ends. CDR1 and CDR2 are read off the germline V gene (reference sequence) as MNHEY and SMNVEV.